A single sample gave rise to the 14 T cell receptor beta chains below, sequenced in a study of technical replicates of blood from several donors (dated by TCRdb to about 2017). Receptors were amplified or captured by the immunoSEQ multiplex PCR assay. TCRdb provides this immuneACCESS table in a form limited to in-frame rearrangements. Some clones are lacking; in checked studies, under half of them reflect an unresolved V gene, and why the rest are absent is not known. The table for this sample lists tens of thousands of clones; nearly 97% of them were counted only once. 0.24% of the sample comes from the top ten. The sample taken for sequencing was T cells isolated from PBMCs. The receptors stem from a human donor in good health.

The CDR3 DNA reads TGTGCCAGCAGCCAAGGTTGGCAGGCTAACTATGGCTACACCTTC. Protein product: CASSQGWQANYGYTF. V is TRBV6-5 and J is TRBJ1-2; D is ambiguous. V lost 6 bases and J 0 bases, leaving 14 bases between the germline ends. Germline V CDR1 and CDR2: MNHEY, SVGAGI. There are 15 residues in the CDR3.

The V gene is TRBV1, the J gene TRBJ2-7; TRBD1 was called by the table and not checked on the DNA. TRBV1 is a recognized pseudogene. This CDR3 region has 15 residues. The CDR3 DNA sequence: TGCACCAGCAGCCCTATCCCGGGACAGAGCTACGAGCAGTACTTC. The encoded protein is CTSSPIPGQSYEQYF.

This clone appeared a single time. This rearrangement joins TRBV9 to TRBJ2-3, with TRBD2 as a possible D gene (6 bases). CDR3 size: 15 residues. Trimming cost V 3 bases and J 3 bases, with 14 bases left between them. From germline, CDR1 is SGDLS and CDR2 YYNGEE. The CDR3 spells CASSASAGRTDTQYF. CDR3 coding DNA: TGTGCCAGCAGCGCTAGCGCCGGAAGGACAGATACGCAGTATTTT.

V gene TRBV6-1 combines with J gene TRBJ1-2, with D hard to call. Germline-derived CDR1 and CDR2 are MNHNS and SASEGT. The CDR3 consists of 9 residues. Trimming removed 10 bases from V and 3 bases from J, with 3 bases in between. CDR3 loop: CATHYGYTF. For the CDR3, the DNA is TGTGCCACTCACTATGGCTACACCTTC.

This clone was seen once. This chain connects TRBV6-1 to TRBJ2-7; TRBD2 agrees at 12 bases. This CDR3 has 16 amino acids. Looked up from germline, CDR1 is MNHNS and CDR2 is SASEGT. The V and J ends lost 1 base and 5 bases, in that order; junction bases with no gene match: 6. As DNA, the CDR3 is TGTGCCAGCAGTGAAGAGACTAGCGGGAGTTCCCACGAGCAGTACTTC. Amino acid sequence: CASSEETSGSSHEQYF.

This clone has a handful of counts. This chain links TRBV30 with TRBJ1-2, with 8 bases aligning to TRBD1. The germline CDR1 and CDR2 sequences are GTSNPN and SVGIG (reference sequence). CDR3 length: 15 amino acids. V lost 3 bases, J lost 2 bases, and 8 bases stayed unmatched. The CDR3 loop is CAWRRTGRSNYGYTF. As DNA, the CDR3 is TGTGCCTGGAGACGGACAGGGAGATCCAACTATGGCTACACCTTC.

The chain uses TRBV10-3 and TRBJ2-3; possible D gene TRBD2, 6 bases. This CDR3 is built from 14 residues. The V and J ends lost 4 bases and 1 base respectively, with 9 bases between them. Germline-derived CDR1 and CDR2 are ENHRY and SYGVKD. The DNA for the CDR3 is TGTGCCATCAGTGCCGGGACTGGCACAGATACGCAGTATTTT. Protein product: CAISAGTGTDTQYF.

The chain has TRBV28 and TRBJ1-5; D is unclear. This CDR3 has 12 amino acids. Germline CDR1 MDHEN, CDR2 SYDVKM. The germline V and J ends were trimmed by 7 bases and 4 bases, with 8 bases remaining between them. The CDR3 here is CASTFLNQPQHF. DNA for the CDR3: TGTGCCAGCACCTTTCTTAATCAGCCCCAGCATTTT.

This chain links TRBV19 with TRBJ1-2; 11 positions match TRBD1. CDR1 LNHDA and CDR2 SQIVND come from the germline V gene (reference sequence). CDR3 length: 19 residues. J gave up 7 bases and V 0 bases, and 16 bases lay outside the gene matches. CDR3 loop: CASSIDLFSPGQGAFGYTF. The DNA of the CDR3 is TGTGCCAGTAGTATAGATCTCTTTAGCCCCGGACAGGGGGCATTTGGCTACACCTTC.

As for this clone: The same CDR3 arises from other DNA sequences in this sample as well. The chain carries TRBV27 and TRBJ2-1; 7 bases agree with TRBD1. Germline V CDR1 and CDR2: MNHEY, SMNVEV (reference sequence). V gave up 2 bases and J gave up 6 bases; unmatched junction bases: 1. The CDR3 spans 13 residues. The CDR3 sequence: CASSLDRANEQFF. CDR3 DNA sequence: TGTGCCAGCAGTTTAGACAGGGCCAATGAGCAGTTCTTC.

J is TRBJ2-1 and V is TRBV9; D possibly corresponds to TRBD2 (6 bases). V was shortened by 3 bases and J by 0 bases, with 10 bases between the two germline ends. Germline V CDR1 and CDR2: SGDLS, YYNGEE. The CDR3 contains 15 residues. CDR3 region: CASSEEGGSYNEQFF. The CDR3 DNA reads TGTGCCAGCAGCGAGGAGGGTGGCTCCTACAATGAGCAGTTCTTC.

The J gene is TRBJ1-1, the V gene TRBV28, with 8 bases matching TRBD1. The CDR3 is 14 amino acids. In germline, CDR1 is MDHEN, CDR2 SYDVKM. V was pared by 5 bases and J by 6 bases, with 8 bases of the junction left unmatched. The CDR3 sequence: CASSLGQGRAEAFF. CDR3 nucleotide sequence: TGTGCCAGCAGTCTAGGACAGGGAAGGGCTGAAGCTTTCTTT. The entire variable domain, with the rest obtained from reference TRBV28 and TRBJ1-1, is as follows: DVKVTQSSRYLVKRTGEKVFLECVQDMDHENMFWYRQDPGLGLRLIYFSYDVKMKEKGDIPEGYSVSREKKERFSLILESASTNQTSMYLCASSLGQGRAEAFFGQGTRLTVV.

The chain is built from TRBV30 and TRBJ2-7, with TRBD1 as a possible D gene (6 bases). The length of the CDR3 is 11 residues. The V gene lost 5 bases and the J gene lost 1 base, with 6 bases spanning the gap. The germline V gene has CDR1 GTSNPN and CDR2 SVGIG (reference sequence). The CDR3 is CAWGQSYEQYF. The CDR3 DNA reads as TGTGCCTGGGGACAGTCCTACGAGCAGTACTTC.

The CDR3: CATSRSWGNYEQYF. In nucleotides, the CDR3 is TGTGCCACCAGCAGATCATGGGGCAACTACGAGCAGTACTTC. The chain links TRBV15 to TRBJ2-7, with TRBD1 as a possible D gene (5 bases). Germline CDR1 reads LNHNV; CDR2 reads YYDKDF (reference sequence). With 2 bases removed from V and 3 bases from J, the gap between germline ends came to 11 bases. This CDR3 region has 14 residues.